The rows below give T cell receptor beta chains drawn from one sample of a study of blood T cell repertoires in COVID-19. TCRdb's table, derived via immunoSEQ multiplex PCR, lists solely in-frame clones and lacks some. The sample includes 200,000 to 250,000 clones, about nine tenths of them seen just once. The sequencing input was PBMCs or T cells enriched from blood (not recorded which). These receptors came from a woman in her 30s with acute COVID-19. The CDR3 runs from the conserved cysteine through the conserved F or W. The D gene is left open where the match is weak. Size tells how often a clone was seen (once, few, many) or the class of an expanded clone, and some rows leave it out.

len: 14
abundance: -
v_gene: TRBV29-1
d_gene: -
j_gene: TRBJ1-2
CDR3aa: CSVELTGNDYGYTF
CDR3nt: TGCAGCGTTGAACTCACAGGGAACGACTATGGCTACACCTTC

len: 14
abundance: -
v_gene: TRBV7-9
d_gene: TRBD1
j_gene: TRBJ2-7
CDR3aa: CASSLGQGLYEQYF
CDR3nt: TGTGCCAGCAGCCTAGGACAGGGTCTTTACGAGCAGTACTTC

len: 14
abundance: -
v_gene: TRBV5-6
d_gene: -
j_gene: TRBJ1-2
CDR3aa: CASSLGTLGYGYTF
CDR3nt: TGTGCCAGCAGCTTGGGGACACTCGGCTATGGCTACACCTTC

len: 14
abundance: once
v_gene: TRBV9
d_gene: TRBD1
j_gene: TRBJ2-7
CDR3aa: CASSVGQGTYEQYF
CDR3nt: TGTGCCAGCAGCGTAGGACAGGGGACCTACGAGCAGTACTTC

len: 15
abundance: -
v_gene: TRBV19
d_gene: -
j_gene: TRBJ2-3
CDR3aa: CASSWQGGGTDTQYF
CDR3nt: TGTGCCAGTAGTTGGCAGGGGGGCGGGACAGATACGCAGTATTTT

len: 15
abundance: -
v_gene: TRBV11-2
d_gene: TRBD1
j_gene: TRBJ2-7
CDR3aa: CASSFGQGDLYEQYF
CDR3nt: TGTGCCAGCAGCTTCGGACAGGGGGACCTCTACGAGCAGTACTTC

len: 15
abundance: -
v_gene: TRBV7-9
d_gene: TRBD1
j_gene: TRBJ2-1
CDR3aa: CASSADRGEGNEQFF
CDR3nt: TGTGCCAGCAGCGCGGACAGGGGAGAGGGAAATGAGCAGTTCTTC

len: 16
abundance: -
v_gene: TRBV7-9
d_gene: TRBD2
j_gene: TRBJ2-7
CDR3aa: CASSLSAGGLDYEQYF
CDR3nt: TGTGCCAGCAGCTTAAGTGCGGGGGGGCTGGACTACGAGCAGTACTTC

len: 14
abundance: -
v_gene: TRBV19
d_gene: -
j_gene: TRBJ1-5
CDR3aa: CASSVDRFNQPQHF
CDR3nt: TGTGCCAGTAGCGTAGACAGGTTCAATCAGCCCCAGCATTTT

len: 12
abundance: -
v_gene: TRBV5-4
d_gene: -
j_gene: TRBJ1-2
CDR3aa: CASSPRDDGYTF
CDR3nt: TGTGCCAGCAGCCCGCGGGACGATGGCTACACCTTC

len: 15
abundance: -
v_gene: TRBV15
d_gene: -
j_gene: TRBJ1-5
CDR3aa: CATSRVRGSNQPQHF
CDR3nt: TGTGCCACCAGCAGAGTACGAGGGAGCAATCAGCCCCAGCATTTT

len: 15
abundance: -
v_gene: TRBV5-1
d_gene: -
j_gene: TRBJ2-3
CDR3aa: CASSYQGGGTDTQYF
CDR3nt: TGCGCCAGCAGCTACCAGGGTGGCGGCACAGATACGCAGTATTTT

len: 16
abundance: -
v_gene: TRBV7-9
d_gene: -
j_gene: TRBJ1-1
CDR3aa: CASSPSQGRGGTEAFF
CDR3nt: TGTGCCAGCAGCCCGTCACAGGGCCGGGGGGGCACTGAAGCTTTCTTT

len: 15
abundance: few
v_gene: TRBV13
d_gene: TRBD1
j_gene: TRBJ1-3
CDR3aa: CASSLGTGKGNTIYF
CDR3nt: TGTGCCAGCAGCTTGGGGACAGGAAAGGGAAACACCATATATTTT

len: 17
abundance: -
v_gene: TRBV5-1
d_gene: TRBD1
j_gene: TRBJ2-5
CDR3aa: CASSPARGGQLEETQYF
CDR3nt: TGCGCCAGCAGCCCGGCCAGAGGGGGACAGCTTGAAGAGACCCAGTACTTC

len: 16
abundance: -
v_gene: TRBV4-3
d_gene: TRBD1
j_gene: TRBJ1-2
CDR3aa: CASSQEGTGSNYGYTF
CDR3nt: TGCGCCAGCAGCCAAGAGGGGACAGGGTCTAACTATGGCTACACCTTC

len: 16
abundance: -
v_gene: TRBV5-1
d_gene: TRBD1
j_gene: TRBJ1-4
CDR3aa: CASSRDRGGQDEKLFF
CDR3nt: TGCGCCAGCAGCCGGGACAGGGGAGGTCAGGATGAAAAACTGTTTTTT

len: 12
abundance: -
v_gene: TRBV10-3
d_gene: TRBD1
j_gene: TRBJ1-2
CDR3aa: CAISDGQGHYTF
CDR3nt: TGTGCCATCAGTGATGGACAGGGACATTACACCTTC

len: 13
abundance: -
v_gene: TRBV6-2/TRBV6-3
d_gene: -
j_gene: TRBJ1-2
CDR3aa: CASSYSGTIDYTF
CDR3nt: TGTGCCAGCAGTTACTCCGGGACAATAGACTACACCTTC

len: 17
abundance: few
v_gene: TRBV5-6
d_gene: -
j_gene: TRBJ1-1
CDR3aa: CASSLGPDRLFNTEAFF
CDR3nt: TGTGCCAGCAGCTTGGGGCCTGACAGGCTGTTCAACACTGAAGCTTTCTTT

len: 15
abundance: -
v_gene: TRBV27
d_gene: -
j_gene: TRBJ1-5
CDR3aa: CASSPGRGTGQPQHF
CDR3nt: TGTGCCAGCAGCCCGGGGAGGGGGACGGGTCAGCCCCAGCATTTT

len: 14
abundance: -
v_gene: TRBV5-1
d_gene: -
j_gene: TRBJ1-3
CDR3aa: CASSLGSSGNTIYF
CDR3nt: TGCGCCAGCAGCTTGGGGAGCTCTGGAAACACCATATATTTT

len: 13
abundance: -
v_gene: TRBV6-4
d_gene: -
j_gene: TRBJ1-3
CDR3aa: CASSDWGGATIYF
CDR3nt: TGTGCCAGCAGTGACTGGGGGGGGGCCACCATATATTTT

len: 15
abundance: -
v_gene: TRBV5-1
d_gene: -
j_gene: TRBJ1-5
CDR3aa: CASSWGVGGNQPQHF
CDR3nt: TGCGCCAGCAGCTGGGGGGTGGGAGGCAATCAGCCCCAGCATTTT

len: 13
abundance: few
v_gene: TRBV6-5
d_gene: -
j_gene: TRBJ1-5
CDR3aa: CASTHQSDQPQHF
CDR3nt: TGTGCCAGCACCCACCAGAGCGATCAGCCCCAGCATTTT

len: 13
abundance: few
v_gene: TRBV19
d_gene: TRBD1
j_gene: TRBJ1-5
CDR3aa: CASSADRVQPQHF
CDR3nt: TGTGCCAGTAGTGCGGACAGGGTTCAGCCCCAGCATTTT

len: 13
abundance: -
v_gene: TRBV19
d_gene: -
j_gene: TRBJ1-1
CDR3aa: CASSISTNTEAFF
CDR3nt: TGTGCCAGTAGTATTAGTACGAACACTGAAGCTTTCTTT

len: 15
abundance: -
v_gene: TRBV7-9
d_gene: -
j_gene: TRBJ1-3
CDR3aa: CASSLGGARGNTIYF
CDR3nt: TGTGCCAGCAGCTTAGGGGGCGCGAGAGGAAACACCATATATTTT

len: 13
abundance: -
v_gene: TRBV6-5
d_gene: -
j_gene: TRBJ2-2
CDR3aa: CASSRTRGGELFF
CDR3nt: TGTGCCAGCAGCCGGACCCGGGGCGGGGAGCTGTTTTTT

len: 12
abundance: -
v_gene: TRBV6-6
d_gene: TRBD2
j_gene: TRBJ2-5
CDR3aa: CASSGGSETQYF
CDR3nt: TGTGCCAGCTCGGGGGGTTCGGAGACCCAGTACTTC

len: 14
abundance: -
v_gene: TRBV3-1/TRBV3-2
d_gene: -
j_gene: TRBJ2-1
CDR3aa: CASSRGGGGNEQFF
CDR3nt: TGTGCCAGCAGCCGTGGAGGGGGGGGAAATGAGCAGTTCTTC

len: 11
abundance: -
v_gene: TRBV19
d_gene: -
j_gene: TRBJ1-1
CDR3aa: CATRDLTEAFF
CDR3nt: TGTGCCACCCGGGACTTAACTGAAGCTTTCTTT

len: 14
abundance: -
v_gene: TRBV4-1
d_gene: -
j_gene: TRBJ1-1
CDR3aa: CASSQGLDSYEAFF
CDR3nt: TGCGCCAGCAGCCAAGGTTTGGACAGCTATGAAGCTTTCTTT

len: 12
abundance: -
v_gene: TRBV6-5
d_gene: -
j_gene: TRBJ1-1
CDR3aa: CASREMNTEAFF
CDR3nt: TGTGCCAGCAGAGAGATGAACACTGAAGCTTTCTTT

len: 13
abundance: -
v_gene: TRBV4-1
d_gene: TRBD1
j_gene: TRBJ1-2
CDR3aa: CASGRTGLYGYTF
CDR3nt: TGCGCCAGCGGTAGGACAGGGCTCTATGGCTACACCTTC

len: 13
abundance: -
v_gene: TRBV14
d_gene: -
j_gene: TRBJ1-2
CDR3aa: CASSLTGDWGYTF
CDR3nt: TGTGCCAGCAGCCTGACAGGAGACTGGGGCTACACCTTC

len: 17
abundance: -
v_gene: TRBV9
d_gene: TRBD1
j_gene: TRBJ2-3
CDR3aa: CASSYPLGAGGADTQYF
CDR3nt: TGTGCCAGCAGCTACCCCCTAGGGGCAGGGGGCGCGGATACGCAGTATTTT

len: 13
abundance: -
v_gene: TRBV2
d_gene: -
j_gene: TRBJ2-7
CDR3aa: CASSERLFYEQYF
CDR3nt: TGTGCCAGCAGTGAACGACTATTTTACGAGCAGTACTTC

len: 17
abundance: -
v_gene: TRBV7-9
d_gene: TRBD1
j_gene: TRBJ1-4
CDR3aa: CASSSGDRGRTNEKLFF
CDR3nt: TGTGCCAGCAGCTCGGGGGACAGGGGGCGAACTAATGAAAAACTGTTTTTT

len: 14
abundance: -
v_gene: TRBV10-2
d_gene: -
j_gene: TRBJ1-1
CDR3aa: CASTGSVSGTEAFF
CDR3nt: TGCGCCAGCACAGGGTCGGTGTCGGGCACTGAAGCTTTCTTT

len: 15
abundance: -
v_gene: TRBV5-5
d_gene: TRBD1
j_gene: TRBJ2-3
CDR3aa: CASSLRQGAGDTQYF
CDR3nt: TGTGCCAGCAGCTTGCGTCAGGGGGCGGGAGATACGCAGTATTTT

len: 13
abundance: -
v_gene: TRBV12-3/TRBV12-4
d_gene: TRBD1
j_gene: TRBJ2-3
CDR3aa: CASSPGQGNTQYF
CDR3nt: TGTGCCAGCAGTCCCGGACAGGGGAATACGCAGTATTTT

len: 15
abundance: -
v_gene: TRBV10-3
d_gene: -
j_gene: TRBJ1-1
CDR3aa: CAISESTQGNTEAFF
CDR3nt: TGTGCCATCAGTGAGTCGACCCAGGGGAACACTGAAGCTTTCTTT

len: 17
abundance: -
v_gene: TRBV7-9
d_gene: -
j_gene: TRBJ1-5
CDR3aa: CASSLLSSQGEDQPQHF
CDR3nt: TGTGCCAGCAGCTTATTATCGTCACAGGGTGAGGATCAGCCCCAGCATTTT

len: 15
abundance: few
v_gene: TRBV7-9
d_gene: -
j_gene: TRBJ1-4
CDR3aa: CASSLRGGLNEKLFF
CDR3nt: TGTGCCAGCAGCTTAAGGGGGGGCCTGAATGAAAAACTGTTTTTT

len: 17
abundance: -
v_gene: TRBV19
d_gene: TRBD1
j_gene: TRBJ1-5
CDR3aa: CATDDRDESYSNQPQHF
CDR3nt: TGTGCCACCGATGACAGGGATGAGTCGTATAGCAATCAGCCCCAGCATTTT

len: 16
abundance: -
v_gene: TRBV10-2
d_gene: TRBD2
j_gene: TRBJ2-5
CDR3aa: CASRVGAGGVQETQYF
CDR3nt: TGCGCCAGCAGAGTTGGAGCGGGGGGCGTTCAGGAGACCCAGTACTTC

len: 14
abundance: -
v_gene: TRBV13
d_gene: TRBD1
j_gene: TRBJ1-5
CDR3aa: CASSSGQGSQPQHF
CDR3nt: TGTGCCAGCAGCTCTGGACAGGGGTCCCAGCCCCAGCATTTT